The rows below give T cell receptor beta chains drawn from one sample of a study of cytomegalovirus exposure and HLA in healthy donors. The protocol was immunoSEQ multiplex PCR, while the TCRdb copy is restricted to in-frame clones and leaves out a portion. The sample holds some 200,000 clones, around 80% seen once. Sample: PBMCs. The source of these receptors is a woman between 25 and 40 years old in good health and CMV-seronegative. Each CDR3 is given with its conserved first and last residue. A D gene is named only where the DNA matches it firmly. Clone size is not always given. Where it is, it says once, few, many or a class for expanded clones.

>-|TRBV4-2|TRBD2|TRBJ2-3
TGTGCCAGCAGCCCAACTAGCGGGGGTACAGATACGCAGTATTTT
CASSPTSGGTDTQYF
>-|TRBV9|-|TRBJ2-6
TGTGCCAGCAGCGCCCGCCCTGGGGCCAACGGCCTGACTTTC
CASSARPGANGLTF
>-|TRBV18|-|TRBJ2-2
TGTGCCAGCTCCGCCCCCGGGGGCACCGGGGAGCTGTTTTTT
CASSAPGGTGELFF
>-|TRBV29-1|-|TRBJ2-5
TGCAGCGTCTTTGGCGGTTGGGAGACCCAGTACTTC
CSVFGGWETQYF
>-|TRBV13|-|TRBJ2-5
TGTGCCAGCAGCTTACCGCTGGGGGCCGGACAAGAGACCCAGTACTTC
CASSLPLGAGQETQYF
>-|TRBV7-6|TRBD2|TRBJ2-1
TGTGCCAGCAGCTTACTGTACGGGACTAGCGGGAGTTCCAATGAGCAGTTCTTC
CASSLLYGTSGSSNEQFF
>-|TRBV4-1|TRBD2|TRBJ2-3
TGCGCCAGCAGCCAAGGTACTAGCGGGGACTTCACAGATACGCAGTATTTT
CASSQGTSGDFTDTQYF
>few|TRBV28|-|TRBJ2-5
TGTGCCAGCACCTTGGGGGGTCGGGGAGAGACCCAGTACTTC
CASTLGGRGETQYF
>-|TRBV29-1|TRBD1|TRBJ2-7
TGCAGCTCCTGCCGAGGGCCAGGGGGATACGAGCAGTACTTC
CSSCRGPGGYEQYF
>-|TRBV29-1|-|TRBJ1-1
TGCAGCGTCGTGAACACTGAAGCTTTCTTT
CSVVNTEAFF
>few|TRBV19|TRBD1|TRBJ2-7
TGTGCCAGTTCTACAGGGGCCCCTCGGAACGAGCAGTACTTC
CASSTGAPRNEQYF
>few|TRBV21-1|-|TRBJ2-1
TGTGCCAGCACCCAGGGGAGAGATAGCTCCTACAATGAGCAGTTCTTC
CASTQGRDSSYNEQFF
>-|TRBV15|-|TRBJ2-2
TGTGCCACCAGCAGAGATCAAGGGGCCGGCGGGGAGCTGTTTTTT
CATSRDQGAGGELFF
>-|TRBV27|-|TRBJ2-7
TGTGCCAGCGGTGGAACTGGACCGGGGATCTACGAGCAGTACTTC
CASGGTGPGIYEQYF
>-|TRBV6-1|-|TRBJ1-6
TGTGCCAGCAGTGAAATACGGGTCTCCTATAATTCACCCCTCCACTTT
CASSEIRVSYNSPLHF
>-|TRBV7-8|TRBD1|TRBJ2-3
TGTGCCAGCAGCTTAGCGGTAGCTACAGGGGGGACAGATACGCAGTATTTT
CASSLAVATGGTDTQYF
>once|TRBV5-1|-|TRBJ2-7
TGCGCCAGCAGCTTGGGTCAGCGGGACGAGCAGTACTTC
CASSLGQRDEQYF
>-|TRBV7-2|-|TRBJ2-3
TGTGCCAGCAGCTCAAGCACAGATACGCAGTATTTT
CASSSSTDTQYF
>-|TRBV14|TRBD1|TRBJ1-5
TGTGCCAGCAGCCAAGGTACCGGGACAGGGTCCCAGCCCCAGCATTTT
CASSQGTGTGSQPQHF
>once|TRBV4-1|TRBD2|TRBJ2-2
TGCGCCAGCGGTAGCGGGGGGGGCCTTTCAGGCGGGGAGCTGTTTTTT
CASGSGGGLSGGELFF
>-|TRBV28|-|TRBJ2-1
TGTGCCAGCAGCGGCCACGATTTCAGGGAGCAGTTCTTC
CASSGHDFREQFF
>-|TRBV7-9|-|TRBJ2-4
TGTGCCAGCAGCTCGGGTCGGCCTTTGGACATTCAGTACTTC
CASSSGRPLDIQYF
>-|TRBV25-1|TRBD1|TRBJ2-3
TGTGCCAGCAGGACGATTTCCGGGACAGGAGCAGATACGCAGTATTTT
CASRTISGTGADTQYF
>-|TRBV10-3|TRBD1|TRBJ1-2
TGTGCCATCAAGGGACAGGAAAACTATGGCTACACCTTC
CAIKGQENYGYTF
>-|TRBV7-2|TRBD2|TRBJ2-1
TGTGCCAGCAGCCAAGAGTGGGCCAGCGGGAGAACCTACAATGAGCAGTTCTTC
CASSQEWASGRTYNEQFF
>few|TRBV27|-|TRBJ2-6
TGTGCCAGCAGTTTAGGTGGCAGGGTGGCTGGGGCCAACGTCCTGACTTTC
CASSLGGRVAGANVLTF
>once|TRBV6-6|-|TRBJ2-3
TGTGCCAGCACCCGCGGCCTTGGGTCCACGCAGTATTTT
CASTRGLGSTQYF
>-|TRBV11-2|-|TRBJ2-1
TGTGCCAGCAGCCATAGACACAACAATGAGCAGTTCTTC
CASSHRHNNEQFF
>few|TRBV28|-|TRBJ1-4
TGTGCCAGCAGTTTTACCTCCCTCGGAGGACTGTTTTTT
CASSFTSLGGLFF
>once|TRBV9|-|TRBJ2-2
TGTGCCAGCAGCGGCAGGGGCTTTCCCGGGGAGCTGTTTTTT
CASSGRGFPGELFF
>few|TRBV15|-|TRBJ2-1
TGTGCCACCAGCAGAGATCGGCTGGGGGCCGGCTACAATGAGCAGTTCTTC
CATSRDRLGAGYNEQFF
>once|TRBV27|-|TRBJ2-3
TGTGCCAGCAGTTTACGATCGGCAGGGGCCTCCGGCACAGATACGCAGTATTTT
CASSLRSAGASGTDTQYF
>-|TRBV2|-|TRBJ2-4
TGTGCCAGCGCTAGCCCAAACAGTCAGTACTTC
CASASPNSQYF
>-|TRBV19|-|TRBJ1-5
TGTGCCAGCCAGGAGGGTTATAGCAATCAGCCCCAGCATTTT
CASQEGYSNQPQHF
>-|TRBV15|TRBD2|TRBJ2-1
TGTGCCACCAGCAGTGGCGGGACTAGCGGGAGCTCCTACAATGAGCAGTTCTTC
CATSSGGTSGSSYNEQFF
>once|TRBV7-9|-|TRBJ1-4
TGTGCCAGCAGCTTAGTATTACAGGATGTCGGTTCTGATGAAAAACTGTTTTTT
CASSLVLQDVGSDEKLFF
>-|TRBV29-1|TRBD1|TRBJ1-2
TGCAGCGTAGCGACAGGGCTCTATGGCTACACCTTC
CSVATGLYGYTF
>-|TRBV15|-|TRBJ1-6
TGTGCCACCAGCCCCCGGGGAAGGATCCAAAATTCACCCCTCCACTTT
CATSPRGRIQNSPLHF
>-|TRBV19|-|TRBJ2-2
TGTGCCAGTAGGAACCTAGGGGTGAGAACCGGGGAGCTGTTTTTT
CASRNLGVRTGELFF
>few|TRBV18|-|TRBJ1-2
TGTGCCAGCTCACCTAGCACAGGCATTTTCTATGGCTACACCTTC
CASSPSTGIFYGYTF
>-|TRBV28|-|TRBJ1-1
TGTGCCAGCAGTTTATTCGTCACTGAAGCTTTCTTT
CASSLFVTEAFF
>-|TRBV2|TRBD2|TRBJ2-1
TGTGCCACCTCAGCGGGAGGAGGTGCGGGTGAGCAGTTCTTC
CATSAGGGAGEQFF
>-|TRBV9|-|TRBJ2-1
TGTGCCAGCAGCGTAGATTATCCGGGTGAGCAGTTCTTC
CASSVDYPGEQFF
>-|TRBV10-3|TRBD1|TRBJ2-3
TGTGCCATCAGTGGGGGACAGGGGCCAACAGATACGCAGTATTTT
CAISGGQGPTDTQYF
>-|TRBV6-5|TRBD2|TRBJ2-7
TGTGCCAGCAGTGAATGGACTAGCGGCTACGAGCAGTACTTC
CASSEWTSGYEQYF
>-|TRBV2|-|TRBJ1-1
TGTGCCAGCAGTGGTGACAGAAACACTGAAGCTTTCTTT
CASSGDRNTEAFF